The clone carrying this T cell receptor (beta chain) was found a few times. The repertoire was sequenced with immunoSEQ multiplex PCR; TCRdb's copy has only in-frame clones and lacks some. The repertoire holds around 100,000 clones, with 90% as singletons. These data come from a study of control samples from healthy donors and cancer patients. CDR1 and CDR2 from the germline V gene are SGHKS and YYEKEE (reference sequence). This CDR3 has 14 residues. The V and J ends lost 1 base and 2 bases respectively, with 9 bases between them. The receptor was derived from a woman aged 18-35 years in good health. The sequenced sample was blood. The V gene is TRBV5-5, the J gene TRBJ1-2, with D hard to call. The CDR3 sequence: CASSLNRGNYGYTF. DNA for the CDR3: TGTGCCAGCAGCTTGAATCGCGGGAACTATGGCTACACCTTC.